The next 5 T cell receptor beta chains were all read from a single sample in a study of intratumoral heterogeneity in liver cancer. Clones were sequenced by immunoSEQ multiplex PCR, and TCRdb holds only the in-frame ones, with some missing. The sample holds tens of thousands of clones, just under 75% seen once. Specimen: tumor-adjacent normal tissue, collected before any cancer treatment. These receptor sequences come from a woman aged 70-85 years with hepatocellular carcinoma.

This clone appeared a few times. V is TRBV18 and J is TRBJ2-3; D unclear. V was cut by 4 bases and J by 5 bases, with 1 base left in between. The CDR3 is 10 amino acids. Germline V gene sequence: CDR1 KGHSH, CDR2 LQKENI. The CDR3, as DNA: TGTGCCAGCTCACAAGATACGCAGTATTTT. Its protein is CASSQDTQYF.

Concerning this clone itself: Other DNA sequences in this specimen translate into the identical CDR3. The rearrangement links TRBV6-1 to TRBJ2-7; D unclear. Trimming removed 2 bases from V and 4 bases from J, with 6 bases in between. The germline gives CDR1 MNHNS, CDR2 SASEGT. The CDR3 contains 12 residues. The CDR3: CASSEPGYEQYF. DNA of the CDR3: TGTGCCAGCAGTGAACCGGGTTACGAGCAGTACTTC.

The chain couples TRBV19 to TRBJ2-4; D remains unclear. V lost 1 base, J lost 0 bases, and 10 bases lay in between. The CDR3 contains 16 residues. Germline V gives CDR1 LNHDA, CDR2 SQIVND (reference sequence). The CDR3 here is CASSIGARLAKNIQYF. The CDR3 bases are TGTGCCAGTAGTATAGGGGCTAGACTAGCCAAAAACATTCAGTACTTC. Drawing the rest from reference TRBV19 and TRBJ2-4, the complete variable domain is DGGITQSPKYLFRKEGQNVTLSCEQNLNHDAMYWYRQDPGQGLRLIYYSQIVNDFQKGDIAEGYSVSREKKESFPLTVTSAQKNPTAFYLCASSIGARLAKNIQYFGAGTRLSVL.

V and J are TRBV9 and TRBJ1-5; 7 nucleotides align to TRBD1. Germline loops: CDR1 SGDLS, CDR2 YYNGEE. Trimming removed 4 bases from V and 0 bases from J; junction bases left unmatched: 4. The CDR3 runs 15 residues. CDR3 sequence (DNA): TGTGCCAGCAGCTCAGGGGGGAATAGCAATCAGCCCCAGCATTTT. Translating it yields CASSSGGNSNQPQHF.

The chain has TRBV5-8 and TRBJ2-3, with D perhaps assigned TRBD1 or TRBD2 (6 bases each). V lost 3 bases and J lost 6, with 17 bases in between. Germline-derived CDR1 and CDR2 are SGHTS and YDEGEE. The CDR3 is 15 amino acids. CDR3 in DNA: TGTGCCAGCAGCTCGGGTGTAGGGGGAGGCGATACGCAGTATTTT. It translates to CASSSGVGGGDTQYF.